This TCR beta chain was profiled in a study of monozygotic twins with inflammatory bowel disease. Findings of the study overall: Fewer shared clonotypes with others were found in IBD patients than in healthy twins, especially with disease activity. Twins classed as concordant or discordant showed no difference in repertoire similarity, possibly from limited power. Patient-to-patient differences in immunosuppressive treatment may have added variability to the repertoires.

Of note for this clonotype: Its antigen is still unknown.

The V gene's germline CDR1 is MGHDK and CDR2 SYGVNS. The CDR3 covers 13 residues. UMIs were attached via template switching, each with a 6-nucleotide sample barcode. TCRdb reprocessed the 5' RACE reads, with one entry per CDR3 protein and no DNA. The sample has more than 95,000 distinct CDR3 sequences. This chain joins TRBV25-1 and TRBJ2-1. The sample was blood. The receptor's source is a human donor with ulcerative colitis or Crohn's disease, or a healthy co-twin of an affected twin (not recorded which). The CDR3 region is CASSEYFSDEQFF.